The T cell receptor (beta chain) described here comes from a study of T cell responses to AZD1222 COVID-19 vaccine. Whole-study results and caveats: Spike-specific TCR breadth and depth both grew after two AZD1222 doses. The donor cohort was predominantly white British with a female majority, and clonal diversity may have been underestimated.

On this clone: Its target is not known.

V trimming: 4 bases; J trimming: 0 bases; junction bases outside the gene matches: 5. Germline V CDR1 and CDR2: SGHNT, YYREEE (reference sequence). There are 17 residues in the CDR3. Sequenced by immunoSEQ multiplex PCR; TCRdb stores in-frame clones only, minus some. The data show roughly 120,000 clones, about 86% seen once. This specimen was peripheral blood, taken on day 0 of AZD1222 vaccination. The rearrangement links TRBV5-4 to TRBJ2-3; 13 bases map to TRBD2. This receptor was identified in an adult in good health. This CDR3 reads CASSPGLAGPSTDTQYF. The CDR3 region has the DNA TGTGCCAGCAGCCCGGGACTAGCGGGACCTAGCACAGATACGCAGTATTTT.